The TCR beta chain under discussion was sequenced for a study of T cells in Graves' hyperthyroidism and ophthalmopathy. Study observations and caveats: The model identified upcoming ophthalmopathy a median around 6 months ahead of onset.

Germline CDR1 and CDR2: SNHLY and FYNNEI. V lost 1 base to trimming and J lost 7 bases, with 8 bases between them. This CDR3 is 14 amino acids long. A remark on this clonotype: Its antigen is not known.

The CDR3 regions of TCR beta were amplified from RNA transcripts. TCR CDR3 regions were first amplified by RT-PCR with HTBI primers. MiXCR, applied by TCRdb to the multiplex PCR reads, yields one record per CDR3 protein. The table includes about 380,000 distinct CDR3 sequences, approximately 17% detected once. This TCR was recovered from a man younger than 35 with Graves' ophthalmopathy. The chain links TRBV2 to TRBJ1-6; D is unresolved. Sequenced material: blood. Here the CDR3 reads CASSEGALNSPLHF. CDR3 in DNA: TGTGCCAGCAGTGAAGGGGCCTTAAATTCACCCCTCCACTTT.